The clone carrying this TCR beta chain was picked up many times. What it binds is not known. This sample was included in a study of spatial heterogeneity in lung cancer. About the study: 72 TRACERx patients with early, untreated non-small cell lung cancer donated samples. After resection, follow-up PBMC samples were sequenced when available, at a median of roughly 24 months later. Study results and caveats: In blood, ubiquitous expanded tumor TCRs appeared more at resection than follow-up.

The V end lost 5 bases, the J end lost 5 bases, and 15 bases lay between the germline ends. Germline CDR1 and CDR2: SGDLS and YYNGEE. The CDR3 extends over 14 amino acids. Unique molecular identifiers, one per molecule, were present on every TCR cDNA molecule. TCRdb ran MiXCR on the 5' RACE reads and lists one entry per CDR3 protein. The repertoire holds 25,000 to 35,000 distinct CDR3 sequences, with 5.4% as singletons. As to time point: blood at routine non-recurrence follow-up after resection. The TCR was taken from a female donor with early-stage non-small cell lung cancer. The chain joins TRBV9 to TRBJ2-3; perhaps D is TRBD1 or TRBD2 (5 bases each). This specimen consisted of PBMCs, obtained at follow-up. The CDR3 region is CASSASGTIDTQYF. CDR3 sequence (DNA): TGTGCCAGCAGTGCGTCTGGGACCATAGATACGCAGTATTTT.